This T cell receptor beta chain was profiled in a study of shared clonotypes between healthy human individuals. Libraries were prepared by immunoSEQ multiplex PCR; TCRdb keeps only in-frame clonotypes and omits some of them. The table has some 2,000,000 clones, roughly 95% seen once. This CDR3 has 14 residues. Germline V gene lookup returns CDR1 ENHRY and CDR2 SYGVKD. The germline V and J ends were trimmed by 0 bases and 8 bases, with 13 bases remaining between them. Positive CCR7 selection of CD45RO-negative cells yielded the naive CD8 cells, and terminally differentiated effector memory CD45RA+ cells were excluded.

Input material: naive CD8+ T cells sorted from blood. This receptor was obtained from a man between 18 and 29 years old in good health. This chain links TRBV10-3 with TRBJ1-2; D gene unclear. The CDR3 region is CAISESWDLRGYTF. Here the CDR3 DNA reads TGTGCCATCAGTGAGTCATGGGATTTACGAGGCTACACCTTC.